This TCR beta chain was retrieved from a study of early T cells in non-severe SARS-CoV-2 infection. The germline V gene has CDR1 SGHDT and CDR2 YYEEEE. The germline V and J ends were trimmed by 4 bases and 5 bases, with 12 bases remaining between them. This CDR3 has 13 residues. The protocol attached unique molecular identifiers to individual cDNA molecules. TCRdb reprocessed the 5' RACE reads with MiXCR, giving one entry per CDR3 protein. The sample records 70,000 or so distinct CDR3 sequences, around 10% being singletons. This clonotype was obtained from an adult who was a healthcare worker with PCR-confirmed SARS-CoV-2 infection or an uninfected control (not recorded which). The gene calls are TRBV5-6 and TRBJ1-1; no clear D. This specimen was whole blood, taken at baseline. CDR3 bases: TGTGCCAGCAGCCCGGCCAGAACAACTGAAGCTTTCTTT. Translated: CASSPARTTEAFF.